This T cell receptor beta chain derives from a study of CXCR3-negative and CXCR3-positive naive CD8 T cells. Notes on the study in general: CXCR3-negative naive cells had less hydrophobic TRB CDR3s than did CXCR3-positive naive cells. Naive subsets displayed similar surface CD5, and TCR strength was inferred from TRB CDR3 properties. Naive CXCR3-negative cells resembled naive CXCR3-positive cells in TRBV-TRBJ usage; memory cells differed.

From germline, CDR1 is SGHVS and CDR2 FQNEAQ. This CDR3 is 15 amino acids long. To note about this clonotype: Antigen: not known.

It was by 5' RACE with UMI labels that the TRB cDNA libraries were prepared. From its re-call of the 5' RACE reads, TCRdb lists each CDR3 protein once, without DNA. The sample has 90,000 to 150,000 distinct CDR3 sequences; the top ten hold 0.36%. The V gene is TRBV7-8, the J gene TRBJ2-7; TCRdb outputs TRBD1, but without DNA this stays unchecked. The sample comprised naive CXCR3+ CD8+ T cells from blood. Subset reported: CD45RO-CCR7+CD27+CD95- naive CD8+ T cells expressing CXCR3 (TNR3+). The sequence was collected from a human donor in good health. Some clones in this sample may be carry-over from other donors' samples. The CDR3 here is CASSSQAGVDAEQYF.